These 15 T cell receptor beta chains originate from one sample sequenced in a study of blood T cell repertoires in COVID-19. Sequencing used immunoSEQ multiplex PCR; TCRdb keeps in-frame clones, though not all of them. The sample records around 200,000 clones, roughly 83% being singletons. The material sequenced was PBMCs or T cells enriched from blood (not recorded which). Every receptor here comes from a man aged 35 to 55 with acute COVID-19.

The chain carries TRBV6-5 and TRBJ2-3, with D possibly being TRBD2 (5 bases). Germline values: CDR1 MNHEY, CDR2 SVGAGI. The CDR3 is 14 amino acids. Trimming removed 7 bases from V and 2 bases from J, with 13 bases in between. The CDR3 spells CASTNPGDTDTQYF. DNA of the CDR3: TGTGCCAGCACCAATCCCGGGGACACAGATACGCAGTATTTT.

The chain links TRBV27 to TRBJ1-5; D is perhaps TRBD1 (5 bases). Germline V gene lookup returns CDR1 MNHEY and CDR2 SMNVEV (reference sequence). CDR3 length: 16 amino acids. V lost 2 bases and J lost 0, with 11 bases in between. The CDR3 sequence is CASSLQGRGSNQPQHF. The CDR3 DNA sequence: TGTGCCAGCAGTTTACAGGGAAGGGGTAGCAATCAGCCCCAGCATTTT.

The chain uses TRBV6-5 and TRBJ2-3, with 7 positions matching TRBD2. V dropped 5 bases and J dropped 3; count of bases not matched to a gene: 8. Looked up from germline, CDR1 is MNHEY and CDR2 is SVGAGI. The CDR3 runs to 15 residues. The CDR3 protein is CASSTGGVGTDTQYF. CDR3 in DNA: TGTGCCAGCAGTACGGGGGGTGTGGGGACAGATACGCAGTATTTT.

Note on this clone: This CDR3 is also generated by other DNA sequences in the sample. This chain joins TRBV27 and TRBJ2-3; D not certain. Germline V lookup: CDR1 MNHEY, CDR2 SMNVEV (reference sequence). This CDR3 has 12 residues. V shed 5 bases and J shed 3 bases, with 6 bases lying between them. CDR3 residues: CASSRATDTQYF. The CDR3 DNA is TGTGCCAGCAGTCGAGCTACAGATACGCAGTATTTT.

The chain employs TRBV5-1 and TRBJ2-1, with D unresolved. Germline V CDR1 and CDR2: SGHRS, YFSETQ. The CDR3 runs 12 residues. Between the trimmed V and J ends, which lost 6 bases and 5 bases, there was a span of 9 bases. CDR3 protein: CASTIQDNEQFF. The CDR3 DNA reads TGCGCCAGCACAATACAAGACAATGAGCAGTTCTTC.

This chain links TRBV27 with TRBJ1-5; 7 bases line up with TRBD1. From germline, CDR1 is MNHEY and CDR2 SMNVEV (reference sequence). This CDR3 contains 13 residues. V was pared by 3 bases and J by 6 bases, with 2 bases of the junction left unmatched. This CDR3 reads CASSFNRGQPQHF. DNA for the CDR3: TGTGCCAGCAGTTTTAACAGGGGTCAGCCCCAGCATTTT.

This chain links TRBV6-5 with TRBJ2-7; D may be TRBD1 (6 bases). V dropped 6 bases and J dropped 2 bases, with 11 bases sitting between them. This CDR3 is 13 amino acids long. The germline V gene has CDR1 MNHEY and CDR2 SVGAGI. CDR3 protein: CASRTGIPYEQYF. Written as DNA, the CDR3 is TGTGCCAGCAGAACAGGGATTCCCTACGAGCAGTACTTC.

The chain couples TRBV5-1 to TRBJ2-7; possible D gene TRBD2, 6 bases. The CDR3 is 15 residues long. CDR1 and CDR2 from the germline V gene are SGHRS and YFSETQ. The ends were cut back, 0 bases at V and 5 bases at J, with 15 bases in the middle. The CDR3 DNA follows: TGCGCCAGCAGCTTGGACGGAGGGGTTCTGAACGAGCAGTACTTC. Its translation: CASSLDGGVLNEQYF.

The chain has TRBV19 and TRBJ1-5, with 10 positions matching TRBD1. The CDR3 has 16 amino acids. Germline CDR1 LNHDA, CDR2 SQIVND (reference sequence). Germline trimming cut 2 bases from V and 2 bases from J; bases unmatched to any gene: 3. In nucleotides, the CDR3 is TGTGCCAGTAGTATAACCGGGACAGGGGGCAATCAGCCCCAGCATTTT. It yields the protein CASSITGTGGNQPQHF.

This chain connects TRBV9 to TRBJ2-2; TRBD1 agrees at 8 bases. The CDR3 is made up of 16 amino acids. Germline loops: CDR1 SGDLS, CDR2 YYNGEE. The J segment lost 4 bases and the V segment lost 0 bases, leaving 5 bases of the junction unmatched. In DNA, the CDR3 is TGTGCCAGCAGCGTAGGTTCAGGGGGCTTCACCGGGGAGCTGTTTTTT. This encodes CASSVGSGGFTGELFF.

The chain couples TRBV5-1 to TRBJ2-2; D might be TRBD2 (5 bases). This CDR3 comprises 15 residues. With 4 bases removed from V and 4 bases from J, the gap between germline ends came to 14 bases. Germline V gene data show CDR1 as SGHRS and CDR2 as YFSETQ. CDR3 coding DNA: TGCGCCAGCAGCCCGGAAGGCGGGCGCACCGGGGAGCTGTTTTTT. Encoded protein: CASSPEGGRTGELFF.

The chain carries TRBV3-1 (or the pseudogene TRBV3-2) and TRBJ1-1, with a possible D match to TRBD1 (5 bases). The CDR3 length is 19 residues. V lost 3 bases and J lost 6, with 29 bases in between. Germline CDR1 is LGHDT and CDR2 is YNNKEL (reference sequence). The CDR3 nucleotides are TGTGCCAGCAGCCAGCGGACCTCGACAGAGGGAGGGTTTTACGCTGAAGCTTTCTTT. Translated, it gives CASSQRTSTEGGFYAEAFF.

The chain employs TRBV7-8 and TRBJ2-6, with a possible D match to TRBD1 (5 bases). The CDR3 extends over 15 amino acids. In germline, CDR1 is SGHVS, CDR2 FQNEAQ. Trimming removed 3 bases at V and 2 bases at J, with 8 bases between. The DNA for the CDR3 is TGTGCCAGCAGCTTCAGGGATCCTGGGGCCAACGTCCTGACTTTC. Protein product: CASSFRDPGANVLTF.

The chain links TRBV5-4 to TRBJ2-5; D call uncertain. Germline lookup yields CDR1 SGHNT and CDR2 YYREEE (reference sequence). This CDR3 contains 11 residues. V gave up 5 bases and J gave up 3 bases, with 5 bases separating them. The CDR3 reads CASRAEETQYF. CDR3 coding DNA: TGTGCCAGCAGGGCCGAAGAGACCCAGTACTTC.

The gene calls are TRBV27 and TRBJ2-7; tentatively, D is TRBD2 (6 bases). V was pared by 2 bases and J by 3 bases, with 8 bases between. Germline assignment: CDR1 MNHEY and CDR2 SMNVEV (reference sequence). This CDR3 comprises 13 residues. The CDR3 region has the DNA TGTGCCAGCAGTTTACTAGCGAACTACGAGCAGTACTTC. It specifies CASSLLANYEQYF.